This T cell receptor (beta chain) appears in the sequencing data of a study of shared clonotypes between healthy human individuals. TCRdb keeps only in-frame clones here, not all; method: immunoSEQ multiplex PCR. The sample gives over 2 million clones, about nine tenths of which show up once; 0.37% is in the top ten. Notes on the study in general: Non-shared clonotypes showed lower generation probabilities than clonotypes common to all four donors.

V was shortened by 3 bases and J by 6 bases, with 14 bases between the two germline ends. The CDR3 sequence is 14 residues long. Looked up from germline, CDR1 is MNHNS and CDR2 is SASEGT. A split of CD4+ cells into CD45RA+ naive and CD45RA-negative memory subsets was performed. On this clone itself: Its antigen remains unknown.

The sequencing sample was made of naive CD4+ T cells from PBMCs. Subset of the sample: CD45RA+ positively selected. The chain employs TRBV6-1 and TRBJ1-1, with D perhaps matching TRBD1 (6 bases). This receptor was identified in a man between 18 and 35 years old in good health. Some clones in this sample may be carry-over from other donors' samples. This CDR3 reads CASSDRVRGPEAFF. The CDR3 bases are TGTGCCAGCAGTGACAGGGTACGGGGGCCTGAAGCTTTCTTT.